The 23 T cell receptor beta chains below all came from one sample that was sequenced in a study of blood T cells in healthy people across ages. A second PCR, run for about 7 to 12 cycles, used a sample-barcoded 5' primer plus a J-beta primer mix. TCRdb recomputed calls from the 5' RACE reads with MiXCR, one row per CDR3 protein. The sample consists of fewer than 1,000,000 distinct CDR3 sequences, 40% to 50% of them appearing once. Sequenced input: blood. The receptor source for this set is a man aged 55 to 69 in good health.

In this sample, this clonotype turned up a few times. The chain combines TRBV10-3 with TRBJ1-6; tentative D call: TRBD1 (5 bases). Germline assignment: CDR1 ENHRY and CDR2 SYGVKD. This CDR3 comprises 15 residues. Trimming pared 4 bases from V and 6 bases from J, leaving 13 bases between. The CDR3 DNA reads as TGTGCCATCAGTGTGGACGGGGACGGTAATTCACCCCTCCACTTT. Its translation: CAISVDGDGNSPLHF.

The rearrangement links TRBV9 to TRBJ1-1; unclear D gene. Trimming stripped 2 bases from V and 1 base from J, with 9 bases between. This CDR3 is built from 14 residues. CDR1 SGDLS and CDR2 YYNGEE come from the germline V gene. CDR3 amino acids: CASSVGLENTEAFF. In DNA, the CDR3 is TGTGCCAGCAGCGTGGGCTTAGAGAACACTGAAGCTTTCTTT.

This clonotype was seen a few times. V is TRBV7-9 and J is TRBJ1-6; tentative D call: TRBD1 (5 bases). This CDR3 has 16 amino acids. The V end was cut by 4 bases, the J end by 5 bases, with 15 bases between. Germline-derived CDR1 and CDR2 are SEHNR and FQNEAQ (reference sequence). CDR3 in amino acids: CASSSTGGGNNSPLHF. The CDR3 DNA reads TGTGCCAGCAGCTCCACTGGGGGAGGGAATAATTCACCCCTCCACTTT.

This clonotype has at least ten counts. The CDR3 DNA sequence: TGTGCCAGTAGTAGCGGGACAGGGTACGAGCAGTACTTC. It yields the protein CASSSGTGYEQYF. The V and J genes are TRBV12-3 or TRBV12-4 and TRBJ2-7; D might be TRBD1 (9 bases). V was cut by 9 bases and J by 4 bases, with 16 bases left in between. The CDR3 has 13 residues.

The chain joins TRBV20-1 to TRBJ1-2; D is uncertain. Between the trimmed V and J ends, which lost 5 bases and 5 bases, there was a span of 24 bases. The CDR3 is made up of 16 amino acids. Germline CDR1 DFQATT, CDR2 SNEGSKA (reference sequence). The CDR3 here is CSAALCVGSRPYGYTF. The CDR3 nucleotides are TGCAGTGCTGCCCTCTGTGTTGGTTCGAGACCTTATGGCTACACCTTC.

As concerns this clonotype: One end of the junction does not line up with germline, which may come from a read error. This sequence joins TRBV27 and TRBJ1-2; a possible D gene is TRBD1 (5 bases). There are 14 residues in the CDR3. Per the germline V gene, CDR1 is MNHEY and CDR2 is SMNVEV (reference sequence). The CDR3 loop reads CTSRPEGRVNGYTF. The CDR3 DNA follows: TGTACCAGCAGGCCCGAGGGCAGGGTAAACGGCTACACCTTC.

The chain combines TRBV4-2 with TRBJ2-1, with D tentatively TRBD2 (6 bases). CDR1 and CDR2 (germline): LGHNA, YNFKEQ. V lost 3 bases and J 5 bases, leaving 11 bases between the germline ends. The CDR3 has 14 amino acids. CDR3 coding DNA: TGTGCCAGCAGCCACCCGACGGGAGACAATGAGCAGTTCTTC. Translation gives CASSHPTGDNEQFF.

The chain combines TRBV5-4 with TRBJ2-3; 9 bases are a match to TRBD2. The J segment lost 6 bases and the V segment lost 1 base, leaving 6 bases of the junction unmatched. CDR1 and CDR2 (germline): SGHNT, YYREEE (reference sequence). The CDR3 has 15 amino acids. Here the CDR3 reads CASSLISGGIDTQYF. Written as DNA, the CDR3 is TGTGCCAGCAGCTTGATTAGCGGGGGTATTGATACGCAGTATTTT. The variable domain in full, with the rest retrieved from reference TRBV5-4 and TRBJ2-3, is ETGVTQSPTHLIKTRGQQVTLRCSSQSGHNTVSWYQQALGQGPQFIFQYYREEENGRGNFPPRFSGLQFPNYSSELNVNALELDDSALYLCASSLISGGIDTQYFGPGTRLTVL.

The J gene is TRBJ1-2, the V gene TRBV12-3 or TRBV12-4; D unclear. The CDR3 contains 16 residues. V was pared by 4 bases and J by 4 bases, with 19 bases between. CDR3 sequence reads: CASSSPGPSKGYGYTF. CDR3 bases: TGTGCCAGCAGTTCACCGGGCCCATCAAAGGGCTATGGCTACACCTTC.

This clonotype was observed a handful of times. This sequence joins TRBV3-1 and TRBJ2-7, with unresolved D. Germline V lookup: CDR1 LGHDT, CDR2 YNNKEL (reference sequence). The V and J ends lost 1 base and 5 bases respectively, with 15 bases between them. This CDR3 comprises 15 residues. The CDR3 reads CASSQVALVTHEQYF. CDR3 bases: TGTGCCAGCAGCCAAGTTGCACTTGTTACCCACGAGCAGTACTTC.

The chain links TRBV7-2 to TRBJ2-3; no firm D call. The germline V and J ends were trimmed by 6 bases and 2 bases, with 9 bases remaining between them. The CDR3 length is 13 residues. Per germline, CDR1 SGHTA and CDR2 FQGNSA. This CDR3 is CASRRQATDTQYF. In nucleotides, the CDR3 is TGTGCCAGCAGACGACAAGCCACAGATACGCAGTATTTT. Full variable domain (missing parts from reference TRBV7-2 and TRBJ2-3): GAGVSQSPSNKVTEKGKDVELRCDPISGHTALYWYRQSLGQGLEFLIYFQGNSAPDKSGLPSDRFSAERTGGSVSTLTIQRTQQEDSAVYLCASRRQATDTQYFGPGTRLTVL.

This chain links TRBV6-6 with TRBJ2-5; possibly TRBD1 for D (6 bases). The ends were cut back, 5 bases at V and 0 bases at J, with 10 bases in the middle. The CDR3 consists of 14 residues. Per the germline V gene, CDR1 is MNHNY and CDR2 is SVGAGI (reference sequence). In DNA form, the CDR3 reads TGTGCCAGCAGTGACCGGGACAACCAAGAGACCCAGTACTTC. As protein: CASSDRDNQETQYF.

This clonotype was counted between two and nine times. The V and J genes are TRBV18 and TRBJ2-5; the match to TRBD1 covers 9 bases. Per germline, CDR1 KGHSH and CDR2 LQKENI. The CDR3 covers 13 residues. Trimming removed 8 bases from V and 5 bases from J; junction bases left unmatched: 6. CDR3 nucleotides: TGTGCCAGCAGCCCACAGGGGGCGGAGACCCAGTACTTC. Translation: CASSPQGAETQYF. The whole variable domain, remainder taken from reference TRBV18 and TRBJ2-5, is NAGVMQNPRHLVRRRGQEARLRCSPMKGHSHVYWYRQLPEEGLKFMVYLQKENIIDESGMPKERFSAEFPKEGPSILRIQQVVRGDSAAYFCASSPQGAETQYFGPGTRLLVL.

This clonotype appeared a few times. The chain joins TRBV12-3 or TRBV12-4 to TRBJ2-7; 12 positions match TRBD1. CDR3 size: 15 residues. V lost 5 bases and J lost 4; bases outside the gene matches: 6. CDR3 bases: TGTGCCAGCAGTGCACCGGGACAGGGGGCGTACGAGCAGTACTTC. Translated, it gives CASSAPGQGAYEQYF.

The CDR3 DNA reads TGTGCCACGCAGGGGGAATTTACCAATCAGCCCCAGCATTTT. This encodes CATQGEFTNQPQHF. The genes are TRBV10-3 and TRBJ1-5; TRBD1 matches at 7 bases. This CDR3 is 14 amino acids long. Losses at the gene ends were 10 bases for V and 3 bases for J; bases not matched to a gene: 9. Per the germline V gene, CDR1 is ENHRY and CDR2 is SYGVKD.

The genes are TRBV2 and TRBJ2-7, with a possible D match to TRBD2 (5 bases). This CDR3 spans 12 amino acids. CDR1 and CDR2 (germline): SNHLY, FYNNEI. V lost 8 bases to trimming and J lost 5 bases, with 13 bases between them. In DNA form, the CDR3 reads TGTGCCAGCGAGGGCAGGAAAAACGAGCAGTACTTC. This translates into CASEGRKNEQYF.

This clonotype was seen a handful of times. The chain combines TRBV27 with TRBJ2-1; TRBD2 might be the D (5 bases). Looked up from germline, CDR1 is MNHEY and CDR2 is SMNVEV (reference sequence). The CDR3 length is 15 residues. Trimming pared 8 bases from V and 5 bases from J, leaving 19 bases between. DNA for the CDR3: TGTGCCAGCCGACTTTTAGACCTAGCAGACAATGAGCAGTTCTTC. The encoded protein is CASRLLDLADNEQFF.

This chain links TRBV7-9 with TRBJ1-1; D may be TRBD1 (5 bases). Between the trimmed V and J ends, which lost 10 bases and 1 base, there was a span of 10 bases. The CDR3 has 12 amino acids. Germline lookup yields CDR1 SEHNR and CDR2 FQNEAQ (reference sequence). For the CDR3, the DNA is TGTGCCACTGCAACAGGGAACACTGAAGCTTTCTTT. This gives the protein CATATGNTEAFF.

This clonotype was seen at least ten times. The CDR3 coding sequence is TGTGCCAGCAGCTTTGGATTGGGCGGGATTGGGACCCAGTACTTC. Its translation is CASSFGLGGIGTQYF. This sequence joins TRBV7-9 and TRBJ2-7; possible D gene TRBD2, 6 bases. The closer fit of TRBJ2-5 to the DNA end suggests the J call may be wrong. From germline, CDR1 is SEHNR and CDR2 FQNEAQ (reference sequence). The CDR3 has 15 amino acids.

This clonotype was detected once. Germline is not matched at one junction end, which may reflect a read error. The chain recombines TRBV12-3 or TRBV12-4 with TRBJ2-1; 11 bases are a match to TRBD2. The CDR3 totals 16 residues. DNA of the CDR3: TGTGCCAGCAGCCAATTAGCGGGGGGGCAGGGCAATGAGCGGTTCTTC. Translated, it gives CASSQLAGGQGNERFF.

The chain's CDR3 is CASSKTAGADTGELFF. CDR3 DNA: TGTGCCAGCAGCAAAACAGCGGGGGCCGACACCGGGGAGCTGTTTTTT. This chain connects TRBV7-8 to TRBJ2-2, with TRBD2 identical over 8 bases. Per germline, CDR1 SGHVS and CDR2 FQNEAQ. CDR3 length: 16 amino acids. Unmatched junction bases numbered 8, after V lost 5 bases and J lost 3 bases.

This clonotype came up once. V and J are TRBV6-1 and TRBJ1-5, with a tentative D call TRBD1 (5 bases). With 5 bases removed from V and 7 bases from J, the gap between germline ends came to 15 bases. The germline V gene encodes CDR1 MNHNS and CDR2 SASEGT. The CDR3 sequence is 14 residues long. CDR3 bases: TGTGCCAGCAGTTTAGGCGCAGGGTTCCAGCCCCAGCATTTT. As protein: CASSLGAGFQPQHF.

This clonotype has only a few counts. CDR3: CSATFKRGSNQPQHF. The CDR3 DNA reads as TGCAGTGCTACGTTTAAACGGGGTAGCAATCAGCCCCAGCATTTT. This chain links TRBV20-1 with TRBJ1-5; no reliable D call. The germline gives CDR1 DFQATT, CDR2 SNEGSKA (reference sequence). This CDR3 is 15 amino acids long. Trimming cost V 4 bases and J 0 bases, with 13 bases left between them.